Listed below are T cell receptor beta chains from one sample, sequenced in a study of cytomegalovirus exposure and HLA in healthy donors. The table came from immunoSEQ multiplex PCR; TCRdb's copy has only in-frame clones and leaves some out. The sample consists of about 180,000 clones, 75% to 85% of them appearing once. The sequencing sample was made of PBMCs. The receptors stem from a woman aged 55 to 70 in good health and CMV-seropositive. The CDR3 runs from the conserved cysteine through the conserved F or W. The D gene is left open where the match is weak. Expanded clones get a size class; other rows say once, few or many, or leave the size out.

>TRBJ2-1|.|.|TRBV9
TGTGCCAGCAGCGTGGGCGGCGGACAAGGGGGGACAGCTGAGCAGTTCTTC
CASSVGGGQGGTAEQFF
>TRBJ1-2|.|TRBD1|TRBV20-1
TGCAGTGCTAGAAGGGACAGTGGCTACACCTTC
CSARRDSGYTF
>TRBJ2-7|.|.|TRBV5-1
TGCGCCAGCAGCCCCGGGGGGCCTTCCTACGAGCAGTACTTC
CASSPGGPSYEQYF
>TRBJ1-2|.|TRBD1|TRBV7-9
TGTGCCAGCAGCTATAGAACGACAGGGGATGGCTACACCTTC
CASSYRTTGDGYTF
>TRBJ2-3|few|.|TRBV5-6
TGTGCCAGCAGCTTACGAACAGGGTGGGCAGATACGCAGTATTTT
CASSLRTGWADTQYF
>TRBJ2-5|once|TRBD2|TRBV5-1
TGCGCCAGCAGCTTGAGTACCGGGACTAGCGGGAGGGAGACCCAGTACTTC
CASSLSTGTSGRETQYF
>TRBJ2-1|.|TRBD2|TRBV29-1
TGCAGCGTTACAAAACTAGCGGGGTCAAGCTCCTACAATGAGCAGTTCTTC
CSVTKLAGSSSYNEQFF
>TRBJ2-3|.|.|TRBV7-3
TGTGCCAGCAGCACTAGCACAGATACGCAGTATTTT
CASSTSTDTQYF
>TRBJ1-6|.|TRBD1|TRBV9
TGTGCCAGCAGCTCGGGGACAGGGGGTTATAATTCACCCCTCCACTTT
CASSSGTGGYNSPLHF
>TRBJ2-7|.|TRBD2|TRBV28
TGTGCCAGCAGTTTCGTGGGCGGGAGGGCCTCTTACGAGCAGTACTTC
CASSFVGGRASYEQYF
>TRBJ2-5|.|.|TRBV9
TGTGCCAGCAGCGTAGGAGCGGCAAACCAAGAGACCCAGTACTTC
CASSVGAANQETQYF
>TRBJ2-7|.|.|TRBV4-1
TGCGCCAGCAGCCGCCAAAGGGGATTTAACGGGTACGAGCAGTACTTC
CASSRQRGFNGYEQYF
>TRBJ1-1|.|.|TRBV7-9
TGTGCCAGCAGCTTAGTGTCGGGGGACACTGAAGCTTTCTTT
CASSLVSGDTEAFF
>TRBJ1-1|few|.|TRBV6-6
TGTGCCAGCAGTATCGTGGGGGGGGACACTGAAGCTTTCTTT
CASSIVGGDTEAFF
>TRBJ2-1|.|TRBD2|TRBV28
TGTGCCAGCAGTTTACCTCTTCGGGCGGGAGGACGTCATGAGCAGTTCTTC
CASSLPLRAGGRHEQFF
>TRBJ2-7|.|TRBD1|TRBV28
TGTGCCAGCAGTTTTCGGACAGGGGGGGCCTACGAGCAGTACTTC
CASSFRTGGAYEQYF
>TRBJ2-3|few|TRBD1|TRBV7-3
TGTGCCAGCAGCCCTAACGGACCGGGACAGGGAGCAGATACGCAGTATTTT
CASSPNGPGQGADTQYF
>TRBJ1-1|.|TRBD1|TRBV6-5
TGTGCCAGCAATACAGGGGCGATGAACACTGAAGCTTTCTTT
CASNTGAMNTEAFF
>TRBJ1-1|.|.|TRBV18
TGTGCCAGCTCAGGGGGGGTCCGGACTGAAGCTTTCTTT
CASSGGVRTEAFF
>TRBJ2-7|once|TRBD2|TRBV5-1
TGCGCCAGCAGCTTTTTAGCGGGAGGGGGCTACGAGCAGTACTTC
CASSFLAGGGYEQYF
>TRBJ2-1|.|.|TRBV5-1
TGCGCCAGCAGCTCTAGTTCATTAGCGGTAGAGCAGTTCTTC
CASSSSSLAVEQFF
>TRBJ2-3|.|.|TRBV30
TGTGCCTGGAGTGTACTAGGGAAGATACAGTATTTT
CAWSVLGKIQYF
>TRBJ2-7|once|.|TRBV2
TGTGCCAGCAGTGAGTCAGGGGAACACGAGCAGTACTTC
CASSESGEHEQYF
>TRBJ1-6|.|.|TRBV5-1
TGCGCCAGCAGCCGGTCGGGTATCAATTCACCCCTCCACTTT
CASSRSGINSPLHF
>TRBJ2-3|.|TRBD1|TRBV5-4
TGTGCCAGCAGCACAGGACAGGGCCGACTCCCCACAGATACGCAGTATTTT
CASSTGQGRLPTDTQYF
>TRBJ2-7|.|TRBD2|TRBV4-1
TGCGCCAGCAGTCCGACTAGCGACCGATTTTCCTACGAGCAGTACTTC
CASSPTSDRFSYEQYF
>TRBJ2-1|.|.|TRBV7-6
TGTGCCAGCAGCCCCTTTCTGGACAGTACCTACAATGAGCAGTTCTTC
CASSPFLDSTYNEQFF
>TRBJ2-1|.|TRBD2|TRBV7-3
TGTGCCAGCAGCTTAACAGCACCCGGACTAGCCGGCGAGCAGTTCTTC
CASSLTAPGLAGEQFF
>TRBJ1-3|.|.|TRBV28
TGTGCCAGCAGTTTTCAACAGGGCCTCTCTGGAAACACCATATATTTT
CASSFQQGLSGNTIYF
>TRBJ1-5|.|.|TRBV6-6
TGTGCCACCACTGACAGTACCAATCAGCCCCAGCATTTT
CATTDSTNQPQHF
>TRBJ1-5|few|TRBD1|TRBV2
TGTGCCAGCAGGGACTTTCCGACAGGGGGGGTTGATCAGCCCCAGCATTTT
CASRDFPTGGVDQPQHF
>TRBJ2-1|.|TRBD1|TRBV10-3
TGTGCCTCGTCTGACAGGGGGCCCTACAATGAGCAGTTCTTC
CASSDRGPYNEQFF
>TRBJ1-4|.|.|TRBV4-3
TGCGCCAGCAGCCAAAGACAGGCAACTAATGAAAAACTGTTTTTT
CASSQRQATNEKLFF
>TRBJ2-7|.|TRBD2|TRBV7-6
TGTGCCAGCAGCATAGCTGCTATGGGACTAGCGGGAGTCGAGCAGTACTTC
CASSIAAMGLAGVEQYF
>TRBJ2-7|.|.|TRBV19
TGTGCCAGTAGGGGACTTTACGAGCAGTACTTC
CASRGLYEQYF
>TRBJ2-1|.|.|TRBV7-2
TGTGCCAGCAGCTTAACTCCCCCAAACGGGTGGCCTAACAATGAGCAGTTCTTC
CASSLTPPNGWPNNEQFF
>TRBJ1-4|.|TRBD1|TRBV30
TGTGCCGTGGACAGGGGGCTTGAAAAACTGTTTTTT
CAVDRGLEKLFF
>TRBJ2-3|few|TRBD1|TRBV7-2
TGTGCCAGCAGCCCCCAGACAGGGAGCACAGATACGCAGTATTTT
CASSPQTGSTDTQYF
>TRBJ2-6|.|TRBD1|TRBV11-2
TGTGCCAGCAGCTTCGCCCTGGGACAGCCCTCTGGGGCCAACGTCCTGACTTTC
CASSFALGQPSGANVLTF
>TRBJ1-5|.|.|TRBV10-2
TGCGCCAGCAGTGAGACAGGGATCAATCAGCCCCAGCATTTT
CASSETGINQPQHF
>TRBJ1-2|.|.|TRBV7-7
TGTGCCAGCAGCCCAATCGGGACTGCTGGCTACACCTTC
CASSPIGTAGYTF
>TRBJ2-7|few|.|TRBV5-1
TGCGCCAGCAGCTGGGGGTTTGGGGGGTCCTACGAGCAGTACTTC
CASSWGFGGSYEQYF
>TRBJ2-7|.|.|TRBV7-3
TGTGCCAGCAGCTTAAACGAGAAGGGGGAGCAGTACTTC
CASSLNEKGEQYF
>TRBJ2-7|once|TRBD1|TRBV19
TGTGCCAGTAGTATACTCGGGACAGGGGCGTACGAGCAGTACTTC
CASSILGTGAYEQYF
>TRBJ2-3|.|.|TRBV18
TGTGCCAGCTCACCTTATAGCACAGATACGCAGTATTTT
CASSPYSTDTQYF
>TRBJ2-5|.|TRBD2|TRBV29-1
TGCAGCGTTGGAGGACTAGCGGGGGGAGGGGTAGGTGAGACCCAGTACTTC
CSVGGLAGGGVGETQYF
>TRBJ2-3|.|TRBD2|TRBV20-1
TGCAGTGCCCCACCGGGGGGTACGCAGTATTTT
CSAPPGGTQYF
>TRBJ1-5|many|.|TRBV5-6
TGTGCCAGCAGCTTGTTTGCGTCAGGGTGGAATCAGCCCCAGCATTTT
CASSLFASGWNQPQHF
>TRBJ1-2|.|.|TRBV11-2
TGTGCCAGCAGCTTAGCATCCCTGGTTGGACAGCCTGGGAATGGCTACACCTTC
CASSLASLVGQPGNGYTF
>TRBJ2-7|.|TRBD2|TRBV5-1
TGCGCCAGCAGCTCCGGACTAGCGGGAGGCCACGAGCAGTACTTC
CASSSGLAGGHEQYF
>TRBJ1-4|once|.|TRBV2
TGTGCCAGCAGTGAAGCCCGTACCCCGGGAGGAAAACTGTTTTTT
CASSEARTPGGKLFF
>TRBJ2-5|once|.|TRBV7-6
TGTGCCAGCACCATAGGGTTCGGGGGACCTATCCAAGAGACCCAGTACTTC
CASTIGFGGPIQETQYF
>TRBJ2-7|.|TRBD2|TRBV2
TGTGCCAGCACCCCCGGGAGGGCCGTCGAGCAGTACTTC
CASTPGRAVEQYF
>TRBJ2-7|.|.|TRBV28
TGTGCCAGCAGTTTAATGGGGGGGCCTTCCTACGAGCAGTACTTC
CASSLMGGPSYEQYF
>TRBJ1-2|.|.|TRBV28
TGTGCCAGCAGTTTATTCGGAGAGCACGGCTACACCTTC
CASSLFGEHGYTF
>TRBJ2-7|.|TRBD2|TRBV28
TGTGCCAGCAGTCTCTCCGGGACTAGCGGGAGTAACGAGCAGTACTTC
CASSLSGTSGSNEQYF
>TRBJ1-2|.|.|TRBV19
TGTGCCAGTAGTACCACCGGGACAAGGACGAAGGGCTACACCTTC
CASSTTGTRTKGYTF
>TRBJ1-4|.|.|TRBV29-1
TGCAGCGTTGGTGAGGGCCCCGTTGAAAAACTGTTTTTT
CSVGEGPVEKLFF
>TRBJ1-2|.|TRBD1|TRBV29-1
TGCAGCGTTGGGACAGGGGGCGACTATGGCTACACCTTC
CSVGTGGDYGYTF
>TRBJ2-1|.|TRBD2|TRBV7-2
TGTGCCAGCAGCTGGGGACTAGCGGGAGGGTATGAGCAGTTCTTC
CASSWGLAGGYEQFF